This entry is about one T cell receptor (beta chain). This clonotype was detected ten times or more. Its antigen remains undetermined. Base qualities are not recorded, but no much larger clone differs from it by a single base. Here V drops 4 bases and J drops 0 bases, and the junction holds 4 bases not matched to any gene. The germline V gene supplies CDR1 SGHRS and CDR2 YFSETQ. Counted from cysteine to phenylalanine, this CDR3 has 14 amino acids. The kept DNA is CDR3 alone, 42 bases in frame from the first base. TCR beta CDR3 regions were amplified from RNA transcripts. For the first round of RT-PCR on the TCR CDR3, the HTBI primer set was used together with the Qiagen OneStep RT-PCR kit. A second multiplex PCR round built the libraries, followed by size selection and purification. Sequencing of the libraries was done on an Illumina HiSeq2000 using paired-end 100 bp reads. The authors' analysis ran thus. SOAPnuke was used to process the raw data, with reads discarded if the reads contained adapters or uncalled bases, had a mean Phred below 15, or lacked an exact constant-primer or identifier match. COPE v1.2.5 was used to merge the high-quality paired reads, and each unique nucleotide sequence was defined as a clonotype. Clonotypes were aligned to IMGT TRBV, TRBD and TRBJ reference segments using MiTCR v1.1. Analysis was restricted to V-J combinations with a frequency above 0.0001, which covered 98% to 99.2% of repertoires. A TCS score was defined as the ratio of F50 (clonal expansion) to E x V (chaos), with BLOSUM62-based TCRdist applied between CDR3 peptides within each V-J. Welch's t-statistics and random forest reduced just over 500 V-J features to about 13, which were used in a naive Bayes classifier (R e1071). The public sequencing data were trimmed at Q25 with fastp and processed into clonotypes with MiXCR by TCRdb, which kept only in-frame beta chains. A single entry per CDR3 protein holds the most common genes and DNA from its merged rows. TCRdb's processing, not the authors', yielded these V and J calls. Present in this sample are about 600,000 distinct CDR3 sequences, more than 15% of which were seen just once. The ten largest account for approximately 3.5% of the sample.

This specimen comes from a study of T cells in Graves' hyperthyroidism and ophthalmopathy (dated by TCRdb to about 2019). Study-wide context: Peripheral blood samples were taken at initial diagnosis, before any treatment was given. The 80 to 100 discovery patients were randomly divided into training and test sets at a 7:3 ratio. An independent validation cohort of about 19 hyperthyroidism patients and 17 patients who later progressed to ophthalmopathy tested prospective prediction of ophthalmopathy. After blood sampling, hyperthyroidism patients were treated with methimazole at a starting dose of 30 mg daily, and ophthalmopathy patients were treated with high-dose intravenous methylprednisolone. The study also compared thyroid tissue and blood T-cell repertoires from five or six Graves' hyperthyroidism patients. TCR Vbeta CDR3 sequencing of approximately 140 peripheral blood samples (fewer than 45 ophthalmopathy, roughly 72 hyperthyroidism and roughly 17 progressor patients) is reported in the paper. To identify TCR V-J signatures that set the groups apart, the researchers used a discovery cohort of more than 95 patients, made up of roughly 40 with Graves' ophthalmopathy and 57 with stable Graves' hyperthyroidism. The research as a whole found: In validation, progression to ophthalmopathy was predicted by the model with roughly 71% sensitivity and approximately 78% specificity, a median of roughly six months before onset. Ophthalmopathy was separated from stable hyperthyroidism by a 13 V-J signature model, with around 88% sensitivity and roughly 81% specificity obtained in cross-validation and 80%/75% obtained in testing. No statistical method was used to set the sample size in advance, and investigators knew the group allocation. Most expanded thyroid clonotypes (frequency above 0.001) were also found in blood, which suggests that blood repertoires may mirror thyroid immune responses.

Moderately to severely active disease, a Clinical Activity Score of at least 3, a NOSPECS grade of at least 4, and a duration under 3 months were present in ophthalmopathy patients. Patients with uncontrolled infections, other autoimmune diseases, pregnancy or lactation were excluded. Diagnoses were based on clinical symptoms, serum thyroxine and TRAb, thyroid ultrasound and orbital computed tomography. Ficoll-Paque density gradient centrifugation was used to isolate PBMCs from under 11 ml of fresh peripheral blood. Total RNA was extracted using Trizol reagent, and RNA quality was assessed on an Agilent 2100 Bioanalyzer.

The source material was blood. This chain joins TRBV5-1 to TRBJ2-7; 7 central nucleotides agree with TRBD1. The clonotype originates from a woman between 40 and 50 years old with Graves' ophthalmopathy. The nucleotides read TGCGCCAGCAGCCTAGGGGACAGCTCCTACGAGCAGTACTTC. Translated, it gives CASSLGDSSYEQYF. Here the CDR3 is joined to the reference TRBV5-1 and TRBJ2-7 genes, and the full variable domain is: KAGVTQTPRYLIKTRGQQVTLSCSPISGHRSVSWYQQTPGQGLQFLFEYFSETQRNKGNFPGRFSGRQFSNSRSEMNVSTLELGDSALYLCASSLGDSSYEQYFGPGTRLTVT.